This TCR beta chain was recorded in a study of cytomegalovirus exposure and HLA in healthy donors (dated by TCRdb to about 2017). About the investigation overall: According to a later analysis, the 120 or so validation repertoires were produced on the same platform as the 680 or so repertoires of the first cohort. The study was designed to test whether signatures of past pathogen exposure could be identified by cataloging public T cell receptors. High-throughput TCR immunosequencing, statistical association of individual TCRs with disease status, and machine learning were combined to predict cytomegalovirus infection status. A separate validation cohort of some 130 different subjects was used in addition to the roughly 670-subject first cohort. The full study reports these points: In vitro tests confirmed that a few of the cytomegalovirus-associated TCR beta chains recognize cytomegalovirus antigens. A later analysis had no HLA typing for the validation cohort, so co-occurrence there was scored across all 110 or so repertoires. Of the cluster scores, about 94% were above 0 in a later analysis, which found that TCRs clustered in the first cohort also tended to co-occur in the 120 or so validation repertoires. In both the original and validation cohorts, the classifier was reported to diagnose cytomegalovirus status with high specificity and sensitivity. While some public TCRs were present in many individuals, most TCR sequences turned up only very rarely across donors. The study listed 150 to 200 TCR beta chains as associated with cytomegalovirus. According to the authors, the approach could potentially be generalized to other disease states and immunological phenotypes.

The CDR3 contains 17 residues, cysteine and phenylalanine counted. The kept DNA is CDR3 alone, 51 bases in frame from the first base. The trim is 2 bases for V and 1 base for J, with a gap of 15 bases between the germline ends. The germline V gene (reference sequence) supplies CDR1 GTSNPN and CDR2 SVGIG. Library generation was performed with the immunoSEQ multiplex PCR assay. The paper's processing steps were these. A statistical classification framework was built to diagnose cytomegalovirus status from the catalog of TCR beta chain sequences. The clones in this table, taken by TCRdb from immuneACCESS, are in-frame only. Not every clone is retained; where verified, under half of the shortfall comes from an unresolved V gene, and the cause of the rest is unknown. D and trimming were read from the DNA, whereas the V and J calls and clone size are those reported in that table. The sample yields around 240,000 clones; around 90% were counted once. The top ten constitute more than 0.35% of the sample.

Separate from the approximately 730-subject first cohort, the validation cohort of around 130 subjects was the group to which the donors belonged. In the case of this clone: This receptor's antigen is unknown. One base away there is no much larger clone; base qualities are not given.

Material: PBMCs. Recombination linked TRBV30 to TRBJ2-6, and possibly TRBD2, on 7 matching bases. This receptor was identified in a woman between 18 and 29 years old in good health and CMV-seronegative. The bases are TGTGCCTGGAGTCTCCGCGGGGGCAGTTCTGGGGCCAACGTCCTGACTTTC. It translates to CAWSLRGGSSGANVLTF.